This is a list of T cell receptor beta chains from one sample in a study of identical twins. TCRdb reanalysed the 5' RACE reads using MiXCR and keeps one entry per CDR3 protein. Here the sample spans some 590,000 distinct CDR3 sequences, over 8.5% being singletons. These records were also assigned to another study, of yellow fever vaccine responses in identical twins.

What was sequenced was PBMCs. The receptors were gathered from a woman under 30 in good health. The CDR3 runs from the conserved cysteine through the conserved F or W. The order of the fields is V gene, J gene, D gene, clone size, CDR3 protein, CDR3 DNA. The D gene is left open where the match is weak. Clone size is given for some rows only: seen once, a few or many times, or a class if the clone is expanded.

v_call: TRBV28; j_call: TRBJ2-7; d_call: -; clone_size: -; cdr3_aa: CASSSKSTFRFEQYF; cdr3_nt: TGTGCCAGCAGTTCAAAAAGTACGTTTCGGTTCGAGCAGTACTTC
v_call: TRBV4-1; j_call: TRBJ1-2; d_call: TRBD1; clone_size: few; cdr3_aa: CASSHGQGLVGYTF; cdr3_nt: TGCGCCAGCAGCCACGGACAGGGTCTGGTTGGCTACACCTTC
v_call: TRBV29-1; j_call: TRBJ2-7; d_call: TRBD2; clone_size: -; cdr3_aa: CSVEFGTSGSTPEQYF; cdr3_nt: TGCAGCGTTGAATTTGGGACTAGCGGGAGTACGCCCGAGCAGTACTTC
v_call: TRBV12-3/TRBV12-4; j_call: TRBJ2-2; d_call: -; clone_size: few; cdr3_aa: CASWLLGRTGELFF; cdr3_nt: TGTGCCAGCTGGCTTCTGGGACGGACCGGGGAGCTGTTTTTT
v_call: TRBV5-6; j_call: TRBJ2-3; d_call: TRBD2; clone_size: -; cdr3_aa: CASSKLTSGGSDTQYF; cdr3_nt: TGTGCCAGCAGCAAGTTGACTAGCGGGGGCTCAGATACGCAGTATTTT
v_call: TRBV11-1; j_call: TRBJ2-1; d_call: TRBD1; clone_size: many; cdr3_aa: CASRDSWAGTGRHNEQFF; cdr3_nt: TGTGCCAGCAGGGATAGCTGGGCCGGGACAGGCCGTCACAATGAGCAGTTCTTC
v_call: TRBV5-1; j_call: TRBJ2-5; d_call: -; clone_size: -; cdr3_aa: CASRAYGTNQEETQYF; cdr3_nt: TGCGCCAGCAGAGCGTACGGGACCAACCAGGAAGAGACCCAGTACTTC
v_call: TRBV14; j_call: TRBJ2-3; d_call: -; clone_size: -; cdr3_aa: CASSHQGTLTDTQYF; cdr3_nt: TGTGCCAGCAGCCATCAAGGCACCCTCACAGATACGCAGTATTTT
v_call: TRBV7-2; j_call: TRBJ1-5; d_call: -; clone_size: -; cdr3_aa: CASSLRGNGNQPQHF; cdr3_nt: TGTGCCAGCAGCTTACGGGGCAATGGCAATCAGCCCCAGCATTTT
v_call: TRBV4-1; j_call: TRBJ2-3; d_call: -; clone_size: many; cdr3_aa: CASSQDHNLAGNTDTQYF; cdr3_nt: TGCGCCAGCAGCCAGGATCATAACCTCGCGGGGAACACAGATACGCAGTATTTT
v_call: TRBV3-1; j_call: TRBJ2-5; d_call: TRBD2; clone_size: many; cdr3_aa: CASSQGGGVRETQYF; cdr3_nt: TGTGCCAGCAGCCAAGGGGGAGGGGTACGGGAGACCCAGTACTTC
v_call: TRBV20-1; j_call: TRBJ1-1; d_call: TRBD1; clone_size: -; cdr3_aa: CSARALIARDSLEFVITEAFF; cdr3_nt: TGCAGTGCTAGAGCCCTTATCGCCCGGGACAGTCTAGAATTCGTGATAACTGAAGCTTTCTTT